One sample yielded the 4 T cell receptor beta chains listed below, sequenced in a study of T-cell reconstitution after alpha-beta-depleted transplantation in children. Unique molecular identifiers were incorporated during preparation of the TCRbeta library. TCRdb fed the PCR reads into MiXCR, producing one record per CDR3 protein. The sample includes about 540,000 distinct CDR3 sequences, about 18% of them seen just once. The source material was PBMCs from the stem cell graft donor, sampled from the stem cell graft. All receptors come from a human donor who donated a stem cell graft to a child with acute lymphoblastic leukemia.

This clonotype was seen more than once but under ten times. V is TRBV5-1 and J is TRBJ1-1, with TRBD1 as a possible D gene (6 bases). Germline V gives CDR1 SGHRS, CDR2 YFSETQ. This CDR3 contains 15 residues. Trimming took 0 bases from V and 2 from J, leaving 11 bases between them. This CDR3 reads CASSLVGGGNTEAFF. CDR3 nucleotides: TGCGCCAGCAGCTTGGTTGGGGGGGGCAACACTGAAGCTTTCTTT.

This clonotype was observed a few times. The chain links TRBV7-9 to TRBJ2-1; D may be TRBD1 or TRBD2 (5 bases each). CDR3 size: 16 residues. Trimming left V 3 bases short and J 6 bases short, with 18 bases between. Germline V gene data show CDR1 as SEHNR and CDR2 as FQNEAQ (reference sequence). In DNA, the CDR3 is TGTGCCAGCAGCTTGCCCGGGGACGCTCTCCTCAATGAGCAGTTCTTC. The encoded protein is CASSLPGDALLNEQFF. Looking up the rest from reference TRBV7-9 and TRBJ2-1 gives the full variable domain: DTGVSQNPRHKITKRGQNVTFRCDPISEHNRLYWYRQTLGQGPEFLTYFQNEAQLEKSRLLSDRFSAERPKGSFSTLEIQRTEQGDSAMYLCASSLPGDALLNEQFFGPGTRLTVL.

This clonotype has more than one count but fewer than ten. J is TRBJ1-6 and V is TRBV7-3; a possible D gene is TRBD1 (5 bases). V lost 5 bases and J 9 bases, leaving 14 bases between the germline ends. The germline V gene encodes CDR1 SGHTA and CDR2 FQGTGA. The CDR3 spans 14 residues. The CDR3 reads CASSLGFGGSPLHF. The CDR3 DNA is TGTGCCAGCAGCCTCGGGTTTGGGGGTTCACCCCTCCACTTT.

In this sample, this clonotype turned up a few times. V usage is TRBV20-1 and J usage is TRBJ2-1; a possible D gene is TRBD2 (6 bases). V lost 6 bases and J lost 8, with 26 bases in between. The length of the CDR3 is 16 residues. The germline V gene has CDR1 DFQATT and CDR2 SNEGSKA (reference sequence). The CDR3 DNA follows: TGCAGTGCCGACAGAATACCATTACGCGGGGAGCATGAGCAGTTCTTC. Translation: CSADRIPLRGEHEQFF.